This T cell receptor (beta chain) was sequenced for a study of cytomegalovirus exposure and HLA in healthy donors. Across the study: Assignment to the Caucasian-associated ancestry cluster applied to approximately 79% of the approximately 400 genotyped donors. Study results and caveats: Analysis performed later found around 15,000 TCR beta sequences associated with HLA alleles at 0.05 false discovery rate. Beyond CMV serostatus, there was no information to go on about immune exposure. Some V segments (TRBV6-2 and TRBV6-3 among them) were excluded as indistinguishable.

Germline lookup yields CDR1 MNHNS and CDR2 SASEGT. V lost 3 bases, J lost 8 bases, and 13 bases lay in between. This CDR3 contains 13 residues. In regard to this clone: What it recognizes is unknown.

Use of 60 Vbeta and 13 Jbeta primers characterized the PCR. Sequencing used immunoSEQ multiplex PCR; TCRdb keeps in-frame clones, though not all of them. This table lists roughly 120,000 clones. Source material: PBMCs. The TCR was taken from a man between 18 and 29 years old in good health and CMV-seronegative. The V gene is TRBV6-1, the J gene TRBJ1-2; the D gene is possibly TRBD1 (6 bases). The CDR3 DNA is TGTGCCAGCAGTGAGCGCGTAAGGGGGGGCTACACCTTC. It codes for CASSERVRGGYTF.